One and the same sample provided the 26 T cell receptor beta chains below, sequenced in a study of T-cell reconstitution after alpha-beta-depleted transplantation in children. Researchers prepared the TCRbeta library using unique molecular identifiers, the study reports. MiXCR, run by TCRdb on the PCR reads, gives a single entry per CDR3 protein. The sample carries about half a million distinct CDR3 sequences, 12% recorded once. The specimen comprised PBMCs from the stem cell graft donor, sampled from the stem cell graft. These receptors originate from a human donor who donated a stem cell graft to a child with combined immunodeficiency.

This clonotype was seen many times. V gene TRBV4-2 combines with J gene TRBJ2-3; 15 positions agree with TRBD2. The CDR3 is 16 residues long. V gave up 4 bases and J gave up 6 bases; unmatched junction bases: 5. Per the germline V gene, CDR1 is LGHNA and CDR2 is YNFKEQ. The CDR3 spells CASSRGLAGGPDTQYF. CDR3 coding DNA: TGTGCCAGCAGCCGAGGACTAGCGGGGGGGCCGGATACGCAGTATTTT.

This clonotype was found a few times. The rearrangement uses TRBV9 and TRBJ2-3; D might be TRBD1 (5 bases). The germline V gene encodes CDR1 SGDLS and CDR2 YYNGEE. The CDR3 totals 17 residues. V gave up 0 bases and J gave up 0 bases, with 14 bases separating them. This chain's CDR3 is CASSVEGARPSTDTQYF. The CDR3, as DNA: TGTGCCAGCAGCGTAGAAGGGGCTAGACCTAGCACAGATACGCAGTATTTT.

V gene TRBV12-3 or TRBV12-4 combines with J gene TRBJ1-2; 7 positions match TRBD1. The J segment lost 0 bases and the V segment lost 3 bases, leaving 7 bases of the junction unmatched. This CDR3 contains 16 residues. CDR3 residues: CASSFSGGDTNYGYTF. The CDR3 DNA sequence: TGTGCCAGCAGTTTCTCAGGGGGTGATACTAACTATGGCTACACCTTC.

V usage is TRBV20-1 and J usage is TRBJ2-5; D is uncertain. Germline V lookup: CDR1 DFQATT, CDR2 SNEGSKA (reference sequence). V lost 7 bases, J lost 5 bases, and 11 bases lay in between. The CDR3 is made up of 11 amino acids. Here the CDR3 DNA reads TGCAGTGTCCGCAGTGGCGAGACCCAGTACTTC. Translated, it gives CSVRSGETQYF.

This clonotype was observed at least ten times. The chain combines TRBV9 with TRBJ1-2; D call uncertain. The CDR3 runs to 15 residues. Germline V gives CDR1 SGDLS, CDR2 YYNGEE. The germline V and J ends were trimmed by 3 bases and 4 bases, with 16 bases remaining between them. The CDR3 DNA sequence: TGTGCCAGCAGCGAAAGTACGGGGTTTAGCTATGGCTACACCTTC. Its protein is CASSESTGFSYGYTF.

This clonotype was picked up a small number of times. J is TRBJ2-1 and V is TRBV19; perhaps TRBD1 as D (6 bases). Looked up from germline, CDR1 is LNHDA and CDR2 is SQIVND (reference sequence). Deletions cut 3 bases from V and 2 bases from J, with 11 bases between. The CDR3 loop spans 15 amino acids. CDR3 sequence (DNA): TGTGCCAGTAGTATTCAACAGGGACCCTACAATGAGCAGTTCTTC. As protein: CASSIQQGPYNEQFF.

This sequence joins TRBV6-1 and TRBJ2-7; 10 nucleotides line up with TRBD2. Per the germline V gene, CDR1 is MNHNS and CDR2 is SASEGT. This CDR3 has 18 residues. After removal of 7 bases from V and 2 bases from J, the junction contained 17 bases not matched to a gene. For the CDR3, the DNA is TGTGCCAGCATGGGAAGAACCCTTCTAGCGGGGGCCCCCTACGAGCAGTACTTC. Its translation is CASMGRTLLAGAPYEQYF.

This chain joins TRBV5-1 and TRBJ2-1, with D unclear. The CDR3 has 13 residues. Trimming took off 3 bases at V and 8 bases at J, with 12 bases between the two ends. Germline-derived CDR1 and CDR2 are SGHRS and YFSETQ. Here the CDR3 DNA reads TGCGCCAGCAGCTCGGCCCGGTTGGATGAGCAGTTCTTC. As protein: CASSSARLDEQFF.

The chain carries TRBV4-2 and TRBJ2-1, with 8 bases fitting TRBD2. Germline assignment: CDR1 LGHNA and CDR2 YNFKEQ. There are 18 residues in the CDR3. The V and J ends lost 4 bases and 7 bases, in that order; junction bases with no gene match: 18. The CDR3 spells CASSPPLAGIRNGNEQFF. CDR3 DNA sequence: TGTGCCAGCAGCCCCCCCCTAGCGGGTATCCGAAACGGGAATGAGCAGTTCTTC.

A word on this clonotype: A read error is possible here, since a much larger clone lies one base away. The chain recombines TRBV12-3 or TRBV12-4 with TRBJ2-1; D call uncertain. The germline V and J ends were trimmed by 8 bases and 10 bases, with 12 bases remaining between them. CDR3 size: 11 residues. CDR3 in amino acids: CASCLTSEQFF. Here the CDR3 DNA reads TGTGCCAGCTGCCTGACTTCCGAGCAGTTCTTC.

V is TRBV15 and J is TRBJ2-3, with TRBD2 identical over 10 bases. The CDR3 has 13 amino acids. Germline V gene lookup returns CDR1 LNHNV and CDR2 YYDKDF (reference sequence). V dropped 9 bases and J dropped 0; count of bases not matched to a gene: 0. This chain's CDR3 is CATTSGSTDTQYF. The CDR3 coding sequence is TGTGCCACGACTAGCGGGAGCACAGATACGCAGTATTTT.

The V gene is TRBV27, the J gene TRBJ1-4, with D possibly TRBD1 on 5 matching bases. CDR1 MNHEY and CDR2 SMNVEV come from the germline V gene (reference sequence). The CDR3 has 14 amino acids. Trimming pared 6 bases from V and 0 bases from J, leaving 8 bases between. The DNA for the CDR3 is TGTGCCAGCAGACCAGGGTCAACTAATGAAAAACTGTTTTTT. Translated: CASRPGSTNEKLFF.

The chain employs TRBV12-3 or TRBV12-4 and TRBJ1-1; no clear D. This CDR3 is 13 amino acids long. Trimming stripped 5 bases from V and 4 bases from J, with 11 bases between. CDR3 sequence: CASSRRTATEAFF. In DNA, the CDR3 is TGTGCCAGCAGTAGACGGACGGCCACTGAAGCTTTCTTT.

The chain combines TRBV9 with TRBJ2-3, with 7 bases matching TRBD2. Germline CDR1 is SGDLS and CDR2 is YYNGEE. There are 15 residues in the CDR3. J was trimmed by 2 bases and V by 3 bases; bases with no gene match: 6. CDR3 residues: CASSERAGHTDTQYF. CDR3 nucleotide sequence: TGTGCCAGCAGCGAGAGAGCGGGGCACACAGATACGCAGTATTTT.

This clonotype occurred many times. This chain joins TRBV9 and TRBJ2-7; 8 bases align to TRBD2. The CDR3 is made up of 16 amino acids. V lost 0 bases and J lost 7; bases outside the gene matches: 12. Germline CDR1 is SGDLS and CDR2 is YYNGEE. For the CDR3, the DNA is TGTGCCAGCAGCGTAGCTACCGGACTAGCCCACGGGGAGCAGTACTTC. Amino acid sequence: CASSVATGLAHGEQYF.

Notes on this clonotype: A read error may explain this, as a much larger clone is one base away. The CDR3 nucleotides are TGCGCCAGCAGCTTGTCGGCAGGGCATAAGCCCCAGCATTTT. Translated, it gives CASSLSAGHKPQHF. The rearrangement joins TRBV5-1 to TRBJ1-5; D may be TRBD1 (5 bases). The germline V and J ends were trimmed by 1 base and 8 bases, with 13 bases remaining between them. The CDR3 sequence is 14 residues long. Germline loops: CDR1 SGHRS, CDR2 YFSETQ.

The gene calls are TRBV6-1 and TRBJ2-7; D perhaps matches TRBD2 (6 bases). Trimming pared 5 bases from V and 2 bases from J, leaving 16 bases between. Germline CDR1 reads MNHNS; CDR2 reads SASEGT. This CDR3 spans 15 amino acids. CDR3 in amino acids: CASSPGTADAYEQYF. As DNA, the CDR3 is TGTGCCAGCAGTCCCGGGACTGCCGACGCCTACGAGCAGTACTTC.

The chain employs TRBV29-1 and TRBJ2-3; 9 nucleotides line up with TRBD2. The trim removed 0 bases at V and 3 bases at J, leaving 7 bases unmatched. The CDR3 runs to 16 residues. CDR1 SQVTM and CDR2 ANQGSEA come from the germline V gene. CDR3 residues: CSVEDGASGVTDTQYF. CDR3 sequence (DNA): TGCAGCGTTGAAGATGGAGCTAGCGGGGTGACAGATACGCAGTATTTT.

The V gene is TRBV12-3 or TRBV12-4, the J gene TRBJ1-2; weak D call: TRBD1 (5 bases). This CDR3 contains 14 residues. Trimming took off 3 bases at V and 2 bases at J, with 10 bases between the two ends. This CDR3 is CASSFEGWNYGYTF. CDR3 DNA: TGTGCCAGCAGTTTTGAGGGGTGGAACTATGGCTACACCTTC.

The sample holds a few counts of this clonotype. The chain employs TRBV12-3 or TRBV12-4 and TRBJ1-6, with unresolved D. V was trimmed by 5 bases and J by 7 bases, leaving 9 bases between them. The CDR3 covers 13 residues. The CDR3: CASSPSQNSPLHF. DNA for the CDR3: TGTGCCAGCAGTCCCTCGCAGAATTCACCCCTCCACTTT.

V and J are TRBV25-1 and TRBJ1-1, with unresolved D. The CDR3 has 12 amino acids. The V gene's germline CDR1 is MGHDK and CDR2 SYGVNS. V lost 6 bases, J lost 3 bases, and 8 bases lay in between. CDR3 bases: TGTGCCAGCAGAGTCTGGGACACTGAAGCTTTCTTT. Translating gives CASRVWDTEAFF.

The chain joins TRBV16 to TRBJ2-5, with a tentative D call TRBD1 (6 bases). Trimming took off 0 bases at V and 5 bases at J, with 10 bases between the two ends. Germline CDR1 is KGHSY and CDR2 is FQNENV. This CDR3 contains 14 residues. CDR3 in DNA: TGTGCCAGCAGCCAATCGACTACAGGGGAGACCCAGTACTTC. This sequence encodes CASSQSTTGETQYF.

CDR3 coding DNA: TGTGCCAGCTCACCAAGGCAGGGAGAAAGAGGCGGCTATGGCTACACCTTC. This translates into CASSPRQGERGGYGYTF. V is TRBV18 and J is TRBJ1-2; TRBD1 is a possible D gene (5 bases). V was cut by 2 bases and J by 4 bases, with 20 bases left in between. CDR1 KGHSH and CDR2 LQKENI come from the germline V gene. The CDR3 is made up of 17 amino acids.

This clonotype showed up just a few times. The V gene is TRBV18, the J gene TRBJ2-1, with TRBD1 matching over 9 bases. This CDR3 spans 18 amino acids. Germline loops: CDR1 KGHSH, CDR2 LQKENI. Germline trimming cut 3 bases from V and 8 bases from J; bases unmatched to any gene: 17. CDR3 in amino acids: CASSPGAPGTGKFDEQFF. The CDR3 DNA is TGTGCCAGCTCACCTGGGGCTCCCGGGACAGGGAAGTTCGATGAGCAGTTCTTC.

This clonotype was seen more than once but under ten times. This sequence joins TRBV19 and TRBJ2-7, with TRBD1 matching 10 bases. Germline CDR1 LNHDA, CDR2 SQIVND (reference sequence). After removal of 4 bases from V and 6 bases from J, the junction contained 6 bases not matched to a gene. The CDR3 is 14 residues long. CDR3 residues: CASSTGQGGGEQYF. In DNA form, the CDR3 reads TGTGCCAGTAGTACAGGACAGGGGGGCGGCGAGCAGTACTTC.

The chain combines TRBV7-9 with TRBJ2-2, with 9 bases fitting TRBD2. V lost 6 bases, J lost 7 bases, and 12 bases stayed unmatched. CDR1 is SEHNR, CDR2 FQNEAQ, per germline (reference sequence). The CDR3 length is 16 residues. For the CDR3, the DNA is TGTGCCAGCAGTCCCGGGACTAGCCCCGCCGGCGGGGAGCTGTTTTTT. This translates into CASSPGTSPAGGELFF.